The source of this TCR beta chain is a study of cytomegalovirus exposure and HLA in healthy donors. PCR was performed using 60 Vbeta and 13 Jbeta primers. Clones were sequenced by immunoSEQ multiplex PCR, and TCRdb holds only the in-frame ones, with some missing. The profile covers about 70,000 clones, with just over 85% appearing a single time and roughly 2% taken by the ten largest. Study-wide results and caveats: Donors belonging to an Asian-associated ancestry cluster reportedly showed fewer N-insertions in productive TCRs than the roughly 670-donor mean, according to what a later analysis found. DRB1 had the most TCR associations and HLA-C the fewest, a later analysis found, with rates varying by HLA locus. Earlier analysis yielded a pattern in which most TCR beta V segments were productive about 90% or about 30% of the time. Most CMV-associated TCR beta chains appeared HLA-restricted in a later analysis.

In regard to this clone: Antigen specificity is unknown.

The sample taken for sequencing was PBMCs. The source is a woman aged 25 to 39 in good health and CMV-seronegative.

In DNA, the CDR3 is TGTGCCACCGCACTCCTCCCCACAGATACGCAGTATTTT. It codes for CATALLPTDTQYF. J is TRBJ2-3 and V is TRBV10-3; D remains ambiguous. Per germline, CDR1 ENHRY and CDR2 SYGVKD. Trimming removed 10 bases from V and 2 bases from J, with 13 bases in between. The CDR3 totals 13 residues.